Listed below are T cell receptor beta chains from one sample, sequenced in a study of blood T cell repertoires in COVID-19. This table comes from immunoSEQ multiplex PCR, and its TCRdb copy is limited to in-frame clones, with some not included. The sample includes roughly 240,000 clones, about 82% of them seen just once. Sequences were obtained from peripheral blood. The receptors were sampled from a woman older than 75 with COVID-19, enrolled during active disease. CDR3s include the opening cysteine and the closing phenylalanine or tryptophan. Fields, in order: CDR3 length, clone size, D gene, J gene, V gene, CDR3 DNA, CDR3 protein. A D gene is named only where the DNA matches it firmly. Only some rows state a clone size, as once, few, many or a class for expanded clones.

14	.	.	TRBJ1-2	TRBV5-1	TGCGCCAGCAGCTTGGTCACAGGCCACTATGGCTACACCTTC	CASSLVTGHYGYTF
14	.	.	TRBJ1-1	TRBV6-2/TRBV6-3	TGTGCCAGCAGTTACCAACAGACAAACACTGAAGCTTTCTTT	CASSYQQTNTEAFF
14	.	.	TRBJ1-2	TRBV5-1	TGCGCCAGCAGCTTGGACGGCGGGGATTTTGGCTACACCTTC	CASSLDGGDFGYTF
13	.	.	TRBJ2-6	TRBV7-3	TGTGCCAGCAGTCAGGGTGGGGCCAACGTCCTGACTTTC	CASSQGGANVLTF
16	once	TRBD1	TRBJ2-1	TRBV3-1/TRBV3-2	TGTGCCAGCAGCCAAGAACGGCCAGGGGGTGGGAATGAGCAGTTCTTC	CASSQERPGGGNEQFF
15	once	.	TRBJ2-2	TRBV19	TGTGCCAGTAGTCCAGACAGAGTGGTCACCGGGGAGCTGTTTTTT	CASSPDRVVTGELFF
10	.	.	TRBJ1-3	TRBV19	TGTGCCAGCCAAGGAAACACCATATATTTT	CASQGNTIYF
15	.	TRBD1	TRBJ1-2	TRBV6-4	TGTGCCAGCAGTGATGGACAGGGTGGGGACTATGGCTACACCTTC	CASSDGQGGDYGYTF
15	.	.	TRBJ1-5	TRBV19	TGTGCCAGTAGTAGAGGCTCGGGGGGCAATCAGCCCCAGCATTTT	CASSRGSGGNQPQHF
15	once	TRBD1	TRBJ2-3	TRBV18	TGTGCCAGCTCACCTGGGACAGCGAACACAGATACGCAGTATTTT	CASSPGTANTDTQYF
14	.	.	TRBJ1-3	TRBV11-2	TGTGCCAGCAGCTTAGAAAGAGTTGATGGCACCATATATTTT	CASSLERVDGTIYF
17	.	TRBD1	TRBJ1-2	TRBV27	TGTGCCAGCAGTTCCCCCAGGGGGCCCGGACCTAACTATGGCTACACCTTC	CASSSPRGPGPNYGYTF
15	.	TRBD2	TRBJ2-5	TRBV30	TGTGCCTGGAGTGGGATCGGGGGGGTTTTTGAGACCCAGTACTTC	CAWSGIGGVFETQYF
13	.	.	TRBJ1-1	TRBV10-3	TGTGCCATCTCGGAAGGGGTTGGCACTGAAGCTTTCTTT	CAISEGVGTEAFF
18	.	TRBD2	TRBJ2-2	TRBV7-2	TGTGCCAGCAACCTATGGACTAGCGGGGGGCGGGAAACCGGGGAGCTGTTTTTT	CASNLWTSGGRETGELFF
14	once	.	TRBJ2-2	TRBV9	TGTGCCAGCGTACCGGGAGCCGGCTCGGGGGAGCTGTTTTTT	CASVPGAGSGELFF
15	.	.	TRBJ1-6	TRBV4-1	TGCGCCAGCAGCCAAGACAGGCTACCCAATTCACCCCTCCACTTT	CASSQDRLPNSPLHF
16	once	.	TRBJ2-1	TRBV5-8	TGTGCCAGCAGCTTGGAGGCAGGCGGCGGGGACAATGAGCAGTTCTTC	CASSLEAGGGDNEQFF
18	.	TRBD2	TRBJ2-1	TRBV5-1	TGCGCCAGCAGCTTAGGGCGGCGGGGGGCAGGCTCCTACAATGAGCAGTTCTTC	CASSLGRRGAGSYNEQFF
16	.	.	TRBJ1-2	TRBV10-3	TGTGCCATCAGTGAGTCCATTGGTCAGGGCGCGCGGGGCTACACCTTC	CAISESIGQGARGYTF
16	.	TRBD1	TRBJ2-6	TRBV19	TGTGCCAGTTCCCCGGGACAGGGCTCTGGGGCCAACGTCCTGACTTTC	CASSPGQGSGANVLTF
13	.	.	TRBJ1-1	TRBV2	TGTGCCAGCAGTGGACAGAGGAACACTGAAGCTTTCTTT	CASSGQRNTEAFF
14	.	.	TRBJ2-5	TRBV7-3	TGTGCCAGCAGCTTCGCGGGGCGCCTAGAGACCCAGTACTTC	CASSFAGRLETQYF
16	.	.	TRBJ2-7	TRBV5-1	TGCGCCAGCAGCGAGGGGGGGACGACCAGCTCCTACGAGCAGTACTTC	CASSEGGTTSSYEQYF
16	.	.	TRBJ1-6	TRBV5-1	TGCGCCAGCAGCCTCAAGACAGACTCCTATAATTCACCCCTCCACTTT	CASSLKTDSYNSPLHF
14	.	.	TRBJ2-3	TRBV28	TGTGCCAGCAGTATAGACGACAGAACAGATACGCAGTATTTT	CASSIDDRTDTQYF
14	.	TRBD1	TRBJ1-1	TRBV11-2	TGTGCCAGCAGCTTAGGGACAGGGAACACTGAAGCTTTCTTT	CASSLGTGNTEAFF
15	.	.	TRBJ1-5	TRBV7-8	TGTGCCAGCAGCTTAGGAGGGTTGGGCAATCAGCCCCAGCATTTT	CASSLGGLGNQPQHF
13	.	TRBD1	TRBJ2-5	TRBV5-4	TGTGCCAGCAGTCGGGACAGGGATGGGACCCAGTACTTC	CASSRDRDGTQYF
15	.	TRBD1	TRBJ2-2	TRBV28	TGTGCCAGCAGTCGCCCGGACAGGGACACCGGGGAGCTGTTTTTT	CASSRPDRDTGELFF
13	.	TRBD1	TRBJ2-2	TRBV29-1	TGCAGCGTCTGGACAGGGGGCACCGGGGAGCTGTTTTTT	CSVWTGGTGELFF
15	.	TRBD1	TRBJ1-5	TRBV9	TGTGCCAGCAGCGTCGGGACAGGGAAAAATCAGCCCCAGCATTTT	CASSVGTGKNQPQHF
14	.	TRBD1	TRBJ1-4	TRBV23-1	TGCGCCAGCCCTTACAGGGGTTTTAATGAAAAACTGTTTTTT	CASPYRGFNEKLFF
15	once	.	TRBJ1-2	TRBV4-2	TGTGCCAGCGGAAACGAGGGAGGGGGTCCCTATGGCTACACCTTC	CASGNEGGGPYGYTF
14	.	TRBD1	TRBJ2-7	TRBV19	TGTGCCAGTAGTATTCTGGACAGGTGGTACGAGCAGTACTTC	CASSILDRWYEQYF
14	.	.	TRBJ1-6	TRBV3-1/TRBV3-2	TGTGCCAGCAGCCAAGTGGGGCAGAATTCACCCCTCCACTTT	CASSQVGQNSPLHF
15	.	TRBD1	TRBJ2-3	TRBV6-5	TGTGCCAGCAGGGAGCAGGGGGCTCGCACAGATACGCAGTATTTT	CASREQGARTDTQYF
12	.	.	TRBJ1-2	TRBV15	TGTGCCACCAGCAGAGACAGGGTTGGCTACACCTTC	CATSRDRVGYTF
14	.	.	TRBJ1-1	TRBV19	TGTGCCAGTAGTCGGGGACAATCTGGAAGTGAAGCTTTCTTT	CASSRGQSGSEAFF
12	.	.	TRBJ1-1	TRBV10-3	TGTGCCTCTATGGAGGTTGGCACTGAAGCTTTCTTT	CASMEVGTEAFF
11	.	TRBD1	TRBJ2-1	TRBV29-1	TGCAGCGTAGCTACAGGGGCTGAGCAGTTCTTC	CSVATGAEQFF
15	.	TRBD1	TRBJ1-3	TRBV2	TGTGCCAGCAGGGTTTACACAGGGGCTGGAAACACCATATATTTT	CASRVYTGAGNTIYF